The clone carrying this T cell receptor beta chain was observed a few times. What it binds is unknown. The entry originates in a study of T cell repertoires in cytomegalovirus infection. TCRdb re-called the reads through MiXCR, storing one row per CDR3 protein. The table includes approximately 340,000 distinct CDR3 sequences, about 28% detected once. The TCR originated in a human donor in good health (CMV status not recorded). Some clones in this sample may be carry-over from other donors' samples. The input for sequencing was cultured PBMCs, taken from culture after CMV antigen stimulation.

CDR3 residues: CASSLRQTYGYTF. The CDR3 region has the DNA TGTGCCAGCAGCTTACGGCAGACATATGGCTACACCTTC. The chain carries TRBV7-9 and TRBJ1-2; the D is unclear. The CDR3 length is 13 residues. Per germline, CDR1 SEHNR and CDR2 FQNEAQ (reference sequence). Deletions cut 2 bases from V and 5 bases from J, with 9 bases between.